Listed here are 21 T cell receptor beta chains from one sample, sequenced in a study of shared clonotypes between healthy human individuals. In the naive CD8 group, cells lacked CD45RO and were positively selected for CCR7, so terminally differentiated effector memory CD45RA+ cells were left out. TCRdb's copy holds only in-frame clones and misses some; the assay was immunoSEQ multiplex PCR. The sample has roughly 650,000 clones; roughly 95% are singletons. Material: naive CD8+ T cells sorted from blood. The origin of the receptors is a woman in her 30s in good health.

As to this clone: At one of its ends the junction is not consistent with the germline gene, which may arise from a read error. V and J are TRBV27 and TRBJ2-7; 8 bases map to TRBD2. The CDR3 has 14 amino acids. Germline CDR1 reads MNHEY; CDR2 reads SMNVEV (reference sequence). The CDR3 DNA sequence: TGTTCCAGCAGGACAGCGGGAGCCTCACCCGAGCAGTACTTC. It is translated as CSSRTAGASPEQYF.

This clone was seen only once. DNA for the CDR3: TGTGCCAGTAGTATAGACGACGACCCCTCTGAAGCTTTCTTT. This encodes CASSIDDDPSEAFF. This chain uses TRBV19 with TRBJ1-1, with D hard to call. This CDR3 region has 14 residues. Deletions cut 0 bases from V and 6 bases from J, with 11 bases between. Germline CDR1 and CDR2: LNHDA and SQIVND (reference sequence).

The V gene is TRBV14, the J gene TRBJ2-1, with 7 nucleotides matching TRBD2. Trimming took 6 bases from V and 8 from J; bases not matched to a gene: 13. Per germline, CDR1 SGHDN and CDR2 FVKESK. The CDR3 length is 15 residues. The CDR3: CASSTRLAAWDEQFF. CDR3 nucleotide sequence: TGTGCCAGCAGTACTAGGCTAGCGGCATGGGATGAGCAGTTCTTC.

The CDR3 is CAWSEYGYTF. The CDR3 nucleotides are TGTGCCTGGTCGGAATATGGCTACACCTTC. J is TRBJ1-2 and V is TRBV30; D remains unclear. Deletions cut 5 bases from V and 5 bases from J, with 6 bases between. Germline V gene lookup returns CDR1 GTSNPN and CDR2 SVGIG (reference sequence). The CDR3 covers 10 residues.

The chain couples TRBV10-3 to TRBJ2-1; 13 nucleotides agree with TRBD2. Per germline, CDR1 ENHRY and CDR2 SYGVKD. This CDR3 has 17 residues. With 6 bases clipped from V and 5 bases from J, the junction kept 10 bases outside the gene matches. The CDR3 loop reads CAISALGTSGTNNEQFF. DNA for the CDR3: TGTGCCATCAGCGCTTTAGGGACTAGCGGGACTAACAATGAGCAGTTCTTC.

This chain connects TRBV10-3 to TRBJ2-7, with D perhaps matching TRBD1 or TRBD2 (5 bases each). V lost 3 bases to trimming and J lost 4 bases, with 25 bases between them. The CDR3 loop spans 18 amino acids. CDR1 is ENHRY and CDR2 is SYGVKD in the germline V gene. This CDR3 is CAISDGADYPFPFYEQYF. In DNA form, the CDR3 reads TGTGCCATCAGTGACGGGGCCGACTATCCTTTCCCCTTTTACGAGCAGTACTTC.

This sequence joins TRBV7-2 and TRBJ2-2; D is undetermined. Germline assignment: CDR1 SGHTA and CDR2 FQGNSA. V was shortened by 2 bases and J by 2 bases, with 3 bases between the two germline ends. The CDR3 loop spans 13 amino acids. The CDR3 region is CASSLTNTGELFF. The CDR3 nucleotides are TGTGCCAGCAGCTTAACTAACACCGGGGAGCTGTTTTTT.

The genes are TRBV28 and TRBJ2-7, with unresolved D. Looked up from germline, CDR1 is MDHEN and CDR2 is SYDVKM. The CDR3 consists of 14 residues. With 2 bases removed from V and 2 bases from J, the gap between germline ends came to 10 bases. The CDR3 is CASSLRSVPYEQYF. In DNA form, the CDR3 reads TGTGCCAGCAGTTTAAGAAGCGTCCCCTACGAGCAGTACTTC.

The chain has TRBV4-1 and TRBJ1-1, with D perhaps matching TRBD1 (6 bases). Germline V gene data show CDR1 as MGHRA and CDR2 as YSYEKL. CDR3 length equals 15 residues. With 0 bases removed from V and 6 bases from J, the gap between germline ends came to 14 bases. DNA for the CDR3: TGCGCCAGCAGCCAAGATCCCGTTACAGGGCCTGAAGCTTTCTTT. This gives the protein CASSQDPVTGPEAFF.

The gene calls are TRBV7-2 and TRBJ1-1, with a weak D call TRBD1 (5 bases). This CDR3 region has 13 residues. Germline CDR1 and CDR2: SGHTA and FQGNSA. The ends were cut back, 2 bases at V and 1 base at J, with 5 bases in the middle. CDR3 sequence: CASSLRGNTEAFF. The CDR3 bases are TGTGCCAGCAGCTTAAGGGGGAACACTGAAGCTTTCTTT. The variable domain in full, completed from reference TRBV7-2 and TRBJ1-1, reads GAGVSQSPSNKVTEKGKDVELRCDPISGHTALYWYRQSLGQGLEFLIYFQGNSAPDKSGLPSDRFSAERTGGSVSTLTIQRTQQEDSAVYLCASSLRGNTEAFFGQGTRLTVV.

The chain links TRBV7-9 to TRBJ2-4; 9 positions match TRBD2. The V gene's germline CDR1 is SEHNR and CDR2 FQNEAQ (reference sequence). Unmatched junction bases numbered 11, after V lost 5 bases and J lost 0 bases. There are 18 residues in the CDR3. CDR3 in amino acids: CASSLGVAGVIAKNIQYF. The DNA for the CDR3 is TGTGCCAGCAGCCTGGGGGTAGCGGGAGTTATAGCCAAAAACATTCAGTACTTC.

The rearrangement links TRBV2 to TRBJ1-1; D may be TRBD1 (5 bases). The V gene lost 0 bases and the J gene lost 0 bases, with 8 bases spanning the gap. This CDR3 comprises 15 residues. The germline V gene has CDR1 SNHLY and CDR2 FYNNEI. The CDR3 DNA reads TGTGCCAGCAGTGAAGCCCGGGGGATGAACACTGAAGCTTTCTTT. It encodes CASSEARGMNTEAFF.

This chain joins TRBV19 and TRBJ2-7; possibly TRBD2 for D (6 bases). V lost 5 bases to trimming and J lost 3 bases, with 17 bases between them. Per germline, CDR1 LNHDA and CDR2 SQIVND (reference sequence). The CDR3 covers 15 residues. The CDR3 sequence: CASSPDSSADYEQYF. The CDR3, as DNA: TGTGCCAGTAGTCCCGACTCTAGCGCAGACTACGAGCAGTACTTC. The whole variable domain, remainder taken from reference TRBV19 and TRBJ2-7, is DGGITQSPKYLFRKEGQNVTLSCEQNLNHDAMYWYRQDPGQGLRLIYYSQIVNDFQKGDIAEGYSVSREKKESFPLTVTSAQKNPTAFYLCASSPDSSADYEQYFGPGTRLTVT.

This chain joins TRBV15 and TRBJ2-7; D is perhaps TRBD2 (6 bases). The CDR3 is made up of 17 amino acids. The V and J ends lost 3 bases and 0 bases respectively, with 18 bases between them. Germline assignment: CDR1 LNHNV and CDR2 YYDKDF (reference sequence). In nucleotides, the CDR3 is TGTGCCACCAGCAGGGTACTAGTGGCGGGGAGCTCCTACGAGCAGTACTTC. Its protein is CATSRVLVAGSSYEQYF.

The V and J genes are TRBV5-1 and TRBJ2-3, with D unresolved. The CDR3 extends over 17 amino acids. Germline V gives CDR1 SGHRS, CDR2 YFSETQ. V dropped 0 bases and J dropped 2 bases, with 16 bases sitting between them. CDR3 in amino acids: CASSLGGLIYDTDTQYF. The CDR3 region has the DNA TGCGCCAGCAGCTTGGGAGGCCTCATCTACGACACAGATACGCAGTATTTT. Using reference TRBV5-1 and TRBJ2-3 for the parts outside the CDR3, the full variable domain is KAGVTQTPRYLIKTRGQQVTLSCSPISGHRSVSWYQQTPGQGLQFLFEYFSETQRNKGNFPGRFSGRQFSNSRSEMNVSTLELGDSALYLCASSLGGLIYDTDTQYFGPGTRLTVL.

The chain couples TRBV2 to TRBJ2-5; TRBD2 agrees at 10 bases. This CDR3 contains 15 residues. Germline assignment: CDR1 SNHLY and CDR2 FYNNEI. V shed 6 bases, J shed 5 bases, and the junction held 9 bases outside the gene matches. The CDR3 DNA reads TGTGCCAGCAGCGGGGCTAGCGGGAGTTGGGAGACCCAGTACTTC. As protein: CASSGASGSWETQYF.

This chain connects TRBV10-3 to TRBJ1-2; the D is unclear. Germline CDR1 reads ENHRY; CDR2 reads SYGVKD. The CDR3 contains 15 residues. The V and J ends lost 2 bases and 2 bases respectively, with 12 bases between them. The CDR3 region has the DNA TGTGCCATCAGTGAGCGCGAAGACGGAAACTATGGCTACACCTTC. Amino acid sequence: CAISEREDGNYGYTF.

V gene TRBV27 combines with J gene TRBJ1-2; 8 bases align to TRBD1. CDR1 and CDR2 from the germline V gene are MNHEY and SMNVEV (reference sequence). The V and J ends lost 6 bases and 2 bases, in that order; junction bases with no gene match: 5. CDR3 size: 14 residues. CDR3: CASSLGQGNYGYTF. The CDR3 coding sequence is TGTGCCAGCAGCCTAGGACAGGGCAACTATGGCTACACCTTC.

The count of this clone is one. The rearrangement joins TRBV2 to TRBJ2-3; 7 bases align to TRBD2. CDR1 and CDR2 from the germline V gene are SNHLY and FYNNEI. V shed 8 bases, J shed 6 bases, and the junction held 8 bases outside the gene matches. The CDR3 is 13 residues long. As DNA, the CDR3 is TGTGCCAGCTGTGGCGGGAGCGGGGATACGCAGTATTTT. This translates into CASCGGSGDTQYF.

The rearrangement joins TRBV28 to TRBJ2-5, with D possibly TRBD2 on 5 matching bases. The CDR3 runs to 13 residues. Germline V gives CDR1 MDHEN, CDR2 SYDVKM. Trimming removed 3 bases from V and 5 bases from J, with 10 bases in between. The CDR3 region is CASSFPRGETQYF. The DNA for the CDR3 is TGTGCCAGCAGTTTCCCCCGCGGGGAGACCCAGTACTTC.

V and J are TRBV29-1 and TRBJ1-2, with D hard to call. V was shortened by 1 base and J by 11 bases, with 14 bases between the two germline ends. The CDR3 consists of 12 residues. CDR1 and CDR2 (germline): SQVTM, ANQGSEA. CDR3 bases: TGCAGCGTTGAAGTGAACTTTGGCCATTACACCTTC. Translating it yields CSVEVNFGHYTF.